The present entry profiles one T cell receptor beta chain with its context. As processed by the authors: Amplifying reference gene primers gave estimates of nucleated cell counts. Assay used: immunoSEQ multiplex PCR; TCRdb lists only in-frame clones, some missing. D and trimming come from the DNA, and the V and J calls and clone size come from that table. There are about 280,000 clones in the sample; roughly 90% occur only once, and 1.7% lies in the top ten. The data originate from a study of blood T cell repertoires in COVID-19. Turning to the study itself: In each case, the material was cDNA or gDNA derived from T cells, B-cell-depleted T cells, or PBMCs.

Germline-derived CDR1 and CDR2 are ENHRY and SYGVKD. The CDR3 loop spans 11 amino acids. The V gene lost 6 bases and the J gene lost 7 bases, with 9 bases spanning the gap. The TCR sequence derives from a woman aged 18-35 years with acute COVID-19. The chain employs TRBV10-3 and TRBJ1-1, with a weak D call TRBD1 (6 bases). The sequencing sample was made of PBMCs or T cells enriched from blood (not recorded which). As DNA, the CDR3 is TGTGCCATCAGAGACAGGCTTGAAGCTTTCTTT. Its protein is CAIRDRLEAFF.